This entry describes one T cell receptor beta chain. The CDR3 consists of 15 residues. The germline V gene has CDR1 MDHEN and CDR2 SYDVKM. The V gene end was trimmed by 5 bases and the J gene end by 0 bases; junction bases not matched to a gene: 4. This sample is drawn from a study of blood T cell repertoires in COVID-19. Participants were aged about 18 to 89 years from about 25 US areas. Participants reported their clinical history, and cohort assignment relied on those reports. TCRdb's table, derived via immunoSEQ multiplex PCR, lists solely in-frame clones and lacks some. The table shows over 250,000 clones, with roughly 89% occurring only once.

The TCR sequence derives from a woman aged 60-70 years who had recovered from COVID-19. Sequenced material: PBMCs or T cells enriched from blood (not recorded which). The V gene is TRBV28, the J gene TRBJ1-1; 9 bases are a match to TRBD1. The CDR3 sequence is CASSNGQGLNTEAFF. Here the CDR3 DNA reads TGTGCCAGCAGTAATGGACAGGGGTTGAACACTGAAGCTTTCTTT. The whole variable domain, filled in from reference TRBV28 and TRBJ1-1, reads DVKVTQSSRYLVKRTGEKVFLECVQDMDHENMFWYRQDPGLGLRLIYFSYDVKMKEKGDIPEGYSVSREKKERFSLILESASTNQTSMYLCASSNGQGLNTEAFFGQGTRLTVV.